The rows below give T cell receptor beta chains drawn from one sample of a study of PD-L1 blockade in urothelial cancer. Measured with immunoSEQ multiplex PCR; TCRdb has only the in-frame clones, and not every one. The sample lists roughly 51,000 clones, about 85% occurring once. This specimen was PBMCs, taken around atezolizumab (anti-PD-L1) treatment. The receptors were sampled from a man in his forties or fifties with urothelial cancer. The CDR3 runs from the conserved cysteine through the conserved F or W. Each record gives: V gene, J gene, CDR3 length, CDR3 protein.

V gene: TRBV28; J gene: TRBJ2-7; CDR3 length: 17; CDR3 protein: CASSYLFGSGSSYEQYF
V gene: TRBV25-1; J gene: TRBJ2-1; CDR3 length: 11; CDR3 protein: CASQGVNEQFF
V gene: TRBV30; J gene: TRBJ2-1; CDR3 length: 12; CDR3 protein: CAWIEAGAEQFF
V gene: TRBV10-1; J gene: TRBJ2-7; CDR3 length: 16; CDR3 protein: CASSDGGASGTYEQYF
V gene: TRBV11-2; J gene: TRBJ1-2; CDR3 length: 13; CDR3 protein: CASSSGSLPGYTF
V gene: TRBV15; J gene: TRBJ2-7; CDR3 length: 14; CDR3 protein: CATAPGQSTRRQYF
V gene: TRBV28; J gene: TRBJ2-1; CDR3 length: 14; CDR3 protein: CASSLVGGGNEQFF
V gene: TRBV5-1; J gene: TRBJ1-2; CDR3 length: 14; CDR3 protein: CASSLGDGGYGYTF
V gene: TRBV27; J gene: TRBJ1-5; CDR3 length: 15; CDR3 protein: CASSLVGGPSQPQHF
V gene: TRBV6-1; J gene: TRBJ1-1; CDR3 length: 16; CDR3 protein: CASSEGPGLGSTEAFF
V gene: TRBV11-2; J gene: TRBJ1-4; CDR3 length: 15; CDR3 protein: CASSLFGQVYEKLFF
V gene: TRBV2; J gene: TRBJ2-1; CDR3 length: 11; CDR3 protein: CASIGDNEQFF
V gene: TRBV7-9; J gene: TRBJ2-3; CDR3 length: 12; CDR3 protein: CASSLTSGGVVF
V gene: TRBV30; J gene: TRBJ2-7; CDR3 length: 14; CDR3 protein: CAWSVSNRGYEQYF
V gene: TRBV23-1; J gene: TRBJ2-1; CDR3 length: 15; CDR3 protein: CASSPRGRFHNEQFF
V gene: TRBV5-6; J gene: TRBJ2-5; CDR3 length: 14; CDR3 protein: CASSFWVGKETQYF
V gene: TRBV7-6; J gene: TRBJ2-7; CDR3 length: 15; CDR3 protein: CASSLEVGATYEQYF
V gene: TRBV27; J gene: TRBJ2-2; CDR3 length: 13; CDR3 protein: CASSWGESGELFF
V gene: TRBV5-1; J gene: TRBJ2-2; CDR3 length: 17; CDR3 protein: CASSLAVSGGNTGELFF
V gene: TRBV13; J gene: TRBJ2-1; CDR3 length: 11; CDR3 protein: CASSIGLVPFF
V gene: TRBV2; J gene: TRBJ2-4; CDR3 length: 13; CDR3 protein: CASSFSAKNIQYF
V gene: TRBV19; J gene: TRBJ1-1; CDR3 length: 13; CDR3 protein: CASSYTLNTEAFF
V gene: TRBV29-1; J gene: TRBJ1-1; CDR3 length: 12; CDR3 protein: CSAGTFDTEAFF
V gene: TRBV7-2; J gene: TRBJ1-2; CDR3 length: 17; CDR3 protein: CASSQAQWGGANYGYTF
V gene: TRBV7-7; J gene: TRBJ2-3; CDR3 length: 15; CDR3 protein: CASSPGLASTDTQYF
V gene: TRBV9; J gene: TRBJ2-2; CDR3 length: 16; CDR3 protein: CASSAGQGANTGELFF
V gene: TRBV19; J gene: TRBJ2-7; CDR3 length: 14; CDR3 protein: CASSTRAASYEQYF
V gene: TRBV28; J gene: TRBJ2-2; CDR3 length: 15; CDR3 protein: CASSASGGRTGELFF
V gene: TRBV5-1; J gene: TRBJ2-2; CDR3 length: 15; CDR3 protein: CASSLEIRGTGELFF
V gene: TRBV5-1; J gene: TRBJ1-2; CDR3 length: 13; CDR3 protein: CASSSFDRYGYTF
V gene: TRBV7-6; J gene: TRBJ1-6; CDR3 length: 15; CDR3 protein: CASSPGQSNNSPLHF
V gene: TRBV5-8; J gene: TRBJ1-2; CDR3 length: 12; CDR3 protein: CASRPDSHGYTF
V gene: TRBV19; J gene: TRBJ1-1; CDR3 length: 15; CDR3 protein: CASSILGVSNTEAFF
V gene: TRBV5-4; J gene: TRBJ2-5; CDR3 length: 14; CDR3 protein: CASSVPGDQETQYF
V gene: TRBV4-1; J gene: TRBJ2-7; CDR3 length: 16; CDR3 protein: CASSYSAGASSYEQYF
V gene: TRBV6-1; J gene: TRBJ2-7; CDR3 length: 15; CDR3 protein: CASSESYGGSYEQYF
V gene: TRBV6-4; J gene: TRBJ2-1; CDR3 length: 16; CDR3 protein: CASSDSRSGGHNEQFF
V gene: TRBV5-1; J gene: TRBJ1-4; CDR3 length: 14; CDR3 protein: CASSLVSVNEKLFF
V gene: TRBV5-1; J gene: TRBJ2-7; CDR3 length: 16; CDR3 protein: CASSLGGTSGNYEQYF
V gene: TRBV28; J gene: TRBJ2-4; CDR3 length: 16; CDR3 protein: CASSLGGAGDKNIQYF
V gene: TRBV5-1; J gene: TRBJ1-5; CDR3 length: 13; CDR3 protein: CARSREGDQPQHF
V gene: TRBV14; J gene: TRBJ2-7; CDR3 length: 17; CDR3 protein: CASSQDPLGWDINEQYF
V gene: TRBV27; J gene: TRBJ2-1; CDR3 length: 15; CDR3 protein: CASSLAGGPHNEQFF
V gene: TRBV6-5; J gene: TRBJ1-1; CDR3 length: 13; CDR3 protein: CASRPGGNTEAFF
V gene: TRBV4-1; J gene: TRBJ2-7; CDR3 length: 15; CDR3 protein: CASSQLAGTRYEQYF
V gene: TRBV5-1; J gene: TRBJ2-7; CDR3 length: 16; CDR3 protein: CASSLGGLAGVDEQYF
V gene: TRBV30; J gene: TRBJ1-4; CDR3 length: 13; CDR3 protein: CAWSLLHNEKLFF
V gene: TRBV10-1; J gene: TRBJ2-1; CDR3 length: 12; CDR3 protein: CASSEALHEQFF
V gene: TRBV6-5; J gene: TRBJ2-1; CDR3 length: 14; CDR3 protein: CASSFRTGFNEQFF
V gene: TRBV5-5; J gene: TRBJ1-2; CDR3 length: 17; CDR3 protein: CASSLKSGDRGYYGYTF
V gene: TRBV9; J gene: TRBJ1-1; CDR3 length: 14; CDR3 protein: CASSATGAHTEAFF
V gene: TRBV5-6; J gene: TRBJ1-2; CDR3 length: 11; CDR3 protein: CASSRQYGYTF
V gene: TRBV4-1; J gene: TRBJ2-3; CDR3 length: 15; CDR3 protein: CASSLLSGVGDTQYF
V gene: TRBV5-1; J gene: TRBJ2-1; CDR3 length: 17; CDR3 protein: CASSWTGGVLAYNEQFF